One sample yielded the 13 T cell receptor beta chains listed below, sequenced in a study of T cell clonotyping in hematopoietic cell transplantation. Generated by immunoSEQ multiplex PCR, the TCRdb table keeps only in-frame clones and is missing some. Counted here are under 9,000 clones, about 60% occurring once; the ten biggest clones make up 22%. This material consisted of peripheral blood mononuclear cells, taken 100 days after allogeneic stem cell transplant. Receptor source: a male patient aged 55 to 69 who had an allogeneic stem cell transplant from an unrelated donor, so the T cells may come from the graft donor. Some clones in this sample may be carry-over from other donors' samples.

This clone ranks as medium-sized. This sequence joins TRBV19 and TRBJ1-5; D not certain. V was shortened by 8 bases and J by 0 bases, with 11 bases between the two germline ends. Germline V CDR1 and CDR2: LNHDA, SQIVND (reference sequence). This CDR3 spans 14 amino acids. The CDR3 coding sequence is TGTGCCAGTTCGAACGAGGGTAGCAATCAGCCCCAGCATTTT. Its protein product is CASSNEGSNQPQHF.

The genes are TRBV5-6 and TRBJ2-3; D call uncertain. The V gene lost 0 bases and the J gene lost 4 bases, with 3 bases spanning the gap. The V gene's germline CDR1 is SGHDT and CDR2 YYEEEE. The CDR3 runs 12 residues. The CDR3 DNA sequence: TGTGCCAGCAGCTTGGTTCCAGATACGCAGTATTTT. Encoded protein: CASSLVPDTQYF. Complete variable domain (other parts from reference TRBV5-6 and TRBJ2-3): DAGVTQSPTHLIKTRGQQVTLRCSPKSGHDTVSWYQQALGQGPQFIFQYYEEEERQRGNFPDRFSGHQFPNYSSELNVNALLLGDSALYLCASSLVPDTQYFGPGTRLTVL.

The rearrangement uses TRBV4-1 and TRBJ1-4; D gene unclear. V was pared by 2 bases and J by 3 bases, with 13 bases between. CDR1 and CDR2 (germline): MGHRA, YSYEKL. The CDR3 has 16 residues. The CDR3 is CASSQSQGVPNEKLFF. For the CDR3, the DNA is TGCGCCAGCAGCCAAAGTCAAGGCGTCCCTAATGAAAAACTGTTTTTT.

The chain carries TRBV6-1 and TRBJ2-7; D is uncertain. CDR1 and CDR2 (germline): MNHNS, SASEGT. Trimming cost V 1 base and J 5 bases, with 15 bases left between them. The CDR3 has 15 amino acids. Written as DNA, the CDR3 is TGTGCCAGCAGTGAAGTGTGGACCCGCGACGACGAGCAGTACTTC. Protein: CASSEVWTRDDEQYF.

The chain combines TRBV10-3 with TRBJ2-7, with 11 bases fitting TRBD2. The CDR3 is 17 amino acids. Germline V gives CDR1 ENHRY, CDR2 SYGVKD. Losses at the gene ends were 0 bases for V and 5 bases for J; bases not matched to a gene: 9. The CDR3 nucleotides are TGTGCCATCAGTGAGTCGGTGTGGAAGACTAGCGGGGACGAGCAGTACTTC. Translating it yields CAISESVWKTSGDEQYF.

This rearrangement joins TRBV15 to TRBJ1-5; D may be TRBD1 (5 bases). Germline assignment: CDR1 LNHNV and CDR2 YYDKDF (reference sequence). Trimming stripped 1 base from V and 3 bases from J, with 13 bases between. This CDR3 contains 16 residues. DNA of the CDR3: TGTGCCACCAGCAGAGGGCACGGAGGGGTCAATCAGCCCCAGCATTTT. It yields the protein CATSRGHGGVNQPQHF.

The table lists this clone with a few counts. This chain connects TRBV2 to TRBJ1-1, with a tentative D call TRBD1 (5 bases). CDR1 is SNHLY and CDR2 is FYNNEI in the germline V gene. With 8 bases removed from V and 6 bases from J, the gap between germline ends came to 10 bases. This CDR3 has 11 residues. CDR3 amino acids: CASGQGSEAFF. The CDR3 DNA reads TGTGCCAGCGGTCAGGGTTCTGAAGCTTTCTTT. Variable domain in full (rest from reference TRBV2 and TRBJ1-1): EPEVTQTPSHQVTQMGQEVILRCVPISNHLYFYWYRQILGQKVEFLVSFYNNEISEKSEIFDDQFSVERPDGSNFTLKIRSTKLEDSAMYFCASGQGSEAFFGQGTRLTVV.

This clone was recorded once. The chain joins TRBV5-6 to TRBJ2-5, with D hard to call. V was shortened by 6 bases and J by 5 bases, with 20 bases between the two germline ends. The germline V gene has CDR1 SGHDT and CDR2 YYEEEE. The CDR3 covers 15 residues. The DNA of the CDR3 is TGTGCCAGCACCACAGAATTCTCTACTTGGGAGACCCAGTACTTC. Translated: CASTTEFSTWETQYF.

This clone has only a few counts. The chain combines TRBV25-1 with TRBJ2-3, with 9 bases aligning to TRBD2. After removal of 4 bases from V and 6 bases from J, the junction contained 14 bases not matched to a gene. The length of the CDR3 is 17 residues. Germline V lookup: CDR1 MGHDK, CDR2 SYGVNS. The CDR3 is CASSGDGGGRAGDTQYF. The DNA of the CDR3 is TGTGCCAGCAGTGGGGATGGAGGCGGGAGGGCCGGGGATACGCAGTATTTT.

This clone has a handful of counts. The genes are TRBV19 and TRBJ1-2; the D gene is possibly TRBD1 (5 bases). Germline V gene data show CDR1 as LNHDA and CDR2 as SQIVND (reference sequence). The CDR3 is 16 amino acids. Trimming left V 3 bases short and J 6 bases short, with 20 bases between. In DNA form, the CDR3 reads TGTGCCAGTAGTATCCCGCAGGGCACGGGGCCAAATGGCTACACCTTC. This gives the protein CASSIPQGTGPNGYTF. Looking up the rest from reference TRBV19 and TRBJ1-2 gives the full variable domain: DGGITQSPKYLFRKEGQNVTLSCEQNLNHDAMYWYRQDPGQGLRLIYYSQIVNDFQKGDIAEGYSVSREKKESFPLTVTSAQKNPTAFYLCASSIPQGTGPNGYTFGSGTRLTVV.

The gene calls are TRBV19 and TRBJ2-3; the match to TRBD1 covers 9 bases. This CDR3 comprises 16 residues. CDR1 is LNHDA, CDR2 SQIVND, per germline (reference sequence). V gave up 7 bases and J gave up 4 bases; unmatched junction bases: 12. The CDR3 nucleotides are TGTGCCAGTACTCCAGCTCGGACAGGGGCCGCAGATACGCAGTATTTT. Encoded protein: CASTPARTGAADTQYF.

There are many counts of this clone. The chain recombines TRBV27 with TRBJ1-2, with D hard to call. Trimming shortened V by 5 bases and J by 4 bases, and 11 bases separated the two germline ends. This CDR3 comprises 13 residues. Germline CDR1 is MNHEY and CDR2 is SMNVEV (reference sequence). CDR3 DNA: TGTGCCAGCAGTCCATCTCGGGGCTATGGCTACACCTTC. Translation: CASSPSRGYGYTF.

This clone is a singleton in its sample. The rearrangement uses TRBV5-1 and TRBJ2-1; TRBD2 matches 11 bases. Germline CDR1 reads SGHRS; CDR2 reads YFSETQ. After removal of 4 bases from V and 1 base from J, the junction contained 4 bases not matched to a gene. There are 16 residues in the CDR3. CDR3 sequence reads: CASSLIAGGSYNEQFF. For the CDR3, the DNA is TGCGCCAGCAGCCTGATAGCGGGAGGGTCCTACAATGAGCAGTTCTTC.